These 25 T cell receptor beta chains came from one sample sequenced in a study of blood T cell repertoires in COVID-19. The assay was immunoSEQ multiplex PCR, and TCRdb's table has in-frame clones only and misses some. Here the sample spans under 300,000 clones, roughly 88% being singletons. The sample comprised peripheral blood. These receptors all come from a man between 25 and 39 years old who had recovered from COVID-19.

This chain's CDR3 is CASSYSGRGDQPQHF. In DNA form, the CDR3 reads TGTGCCAGCAGTTACTCTGGCAGGGGGGATCAGCCCCAGCATTTT. The gene calls are TRBV6-6 and TRBJ1-5; 7 nucleotides agree with TRBD1. Germline CDR1 and CDR2: MNHNY and SVGAGI (reference sequence). The junction had 4 bases not matched to a gene; V was cut back by 0 bases and J by 5 bases. The CDR3 covers 15 residues.

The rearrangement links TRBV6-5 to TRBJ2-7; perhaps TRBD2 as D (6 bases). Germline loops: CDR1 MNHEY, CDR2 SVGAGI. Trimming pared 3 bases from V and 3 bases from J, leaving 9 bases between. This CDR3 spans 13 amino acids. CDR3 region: CASSYRRGYEQYF. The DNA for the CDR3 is TGTGCCAGCAGTTATAGGAGGGGCTACGAGCAGTACTTC.

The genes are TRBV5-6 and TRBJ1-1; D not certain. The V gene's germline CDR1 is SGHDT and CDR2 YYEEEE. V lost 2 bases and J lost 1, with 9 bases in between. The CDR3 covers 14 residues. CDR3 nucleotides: TGTGCCAGCAGCTTCGGGTCCGGGAACACTGAAGCTTTCTTT. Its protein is CASSFGSGNTEAFF.

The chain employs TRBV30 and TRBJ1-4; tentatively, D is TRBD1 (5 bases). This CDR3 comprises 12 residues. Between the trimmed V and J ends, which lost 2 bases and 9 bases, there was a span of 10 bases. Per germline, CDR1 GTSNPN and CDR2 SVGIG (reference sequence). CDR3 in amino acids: CAWSLRGKKLFF. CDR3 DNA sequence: TGTGCCTGGAGTTTAAGGGGTAAAAAACTGTTTTTT.

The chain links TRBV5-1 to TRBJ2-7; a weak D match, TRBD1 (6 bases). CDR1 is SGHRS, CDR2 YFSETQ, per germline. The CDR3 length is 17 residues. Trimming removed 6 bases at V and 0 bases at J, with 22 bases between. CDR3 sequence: CASNVVPPGQSSYEQYF. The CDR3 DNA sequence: TGCGCCAGCAACGTTGTACCTCCGGGACAATCCTCCTACGAGCAGTACTTC.

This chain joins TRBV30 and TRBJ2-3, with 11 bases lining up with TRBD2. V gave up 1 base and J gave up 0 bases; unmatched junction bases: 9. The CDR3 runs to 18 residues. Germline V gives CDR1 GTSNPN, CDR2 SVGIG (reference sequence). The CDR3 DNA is TGTGCCTGGAGTGCTGGGACTAGCGGACACCTAAGCACAGATACGCAGTATTTT. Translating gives CAWSAGTSGHLSTDTQYF.

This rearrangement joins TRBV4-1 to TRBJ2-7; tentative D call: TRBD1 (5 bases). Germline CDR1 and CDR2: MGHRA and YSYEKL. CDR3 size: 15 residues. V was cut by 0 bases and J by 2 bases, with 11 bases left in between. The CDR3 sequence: CASSQDRGAPYEQYF. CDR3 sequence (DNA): TGCGCCAGCAGCCAAGATCGTGGGGCTCCCTACGAGCAGTACTTC.

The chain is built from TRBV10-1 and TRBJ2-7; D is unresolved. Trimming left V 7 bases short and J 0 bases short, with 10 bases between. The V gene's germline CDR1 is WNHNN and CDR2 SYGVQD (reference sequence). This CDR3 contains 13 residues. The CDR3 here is CASNPGYSYEQYF. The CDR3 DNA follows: TGCGCCAGCAACCCCGGTTACTCCTACGAGCAGTACTTC.

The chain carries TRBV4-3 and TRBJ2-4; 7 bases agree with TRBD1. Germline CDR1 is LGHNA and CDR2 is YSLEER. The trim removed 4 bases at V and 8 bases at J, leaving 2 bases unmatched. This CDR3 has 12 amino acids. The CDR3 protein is CASSLRGHIQYF. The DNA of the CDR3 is TGCGCCAGCAGCCTGAGGGGGCACATTCAGTACTTC.

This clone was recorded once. Written as DNA, the CDR3 is TGTGCCAGCAGCCCCGGCACTAGCGGGGTGGGGGGGCAAGAGACCCAGTACTTC. This encodes CASSPGTSGVGGQETQYF. This chain links TRBV11-3 with TRBJ2-5; 10 bases fit TRBD2. CDR1 and CDR2 (germline): SGHNT, YENEEA. The CDR3 runs to 18 residues. Trimming took 5 bases from V and 2 from J; bases not matched to a gene: 14.

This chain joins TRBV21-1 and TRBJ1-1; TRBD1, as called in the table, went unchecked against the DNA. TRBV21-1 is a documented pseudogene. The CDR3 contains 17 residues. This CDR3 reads CASSKCGTGFAGTEAFF. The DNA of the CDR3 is TGTGCCAGCAGCAAATGCGGGACAGGGTTTGCGGGCACTGAAGCTTTCTTT.

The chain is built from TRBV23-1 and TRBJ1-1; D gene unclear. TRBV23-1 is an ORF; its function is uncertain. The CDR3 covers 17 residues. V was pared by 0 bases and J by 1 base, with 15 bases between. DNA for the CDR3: TGCGCCAGCAGTCAATCGGTAGCATTGCGGCAGAACACTGAAGCTTTCTTT. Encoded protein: CASSQSVALRQNTEAFF.

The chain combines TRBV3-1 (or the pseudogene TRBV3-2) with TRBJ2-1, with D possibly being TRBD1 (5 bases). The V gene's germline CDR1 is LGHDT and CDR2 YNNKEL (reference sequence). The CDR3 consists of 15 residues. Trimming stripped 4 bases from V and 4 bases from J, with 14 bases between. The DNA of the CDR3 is TGTGCCAGCAGCCTAGGGGTCGGTTCTTACAATGAGCAGTTCTTC. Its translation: CASSLGVGSYNEQFF.

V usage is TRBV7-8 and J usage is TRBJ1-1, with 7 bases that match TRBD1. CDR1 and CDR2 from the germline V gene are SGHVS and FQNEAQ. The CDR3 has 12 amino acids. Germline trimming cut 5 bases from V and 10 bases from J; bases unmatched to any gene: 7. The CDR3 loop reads CASSPRQGTAFF. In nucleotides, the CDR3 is TGTGCCAGCAGCCCCCGACAGGGTACAGCTTTCTTT.

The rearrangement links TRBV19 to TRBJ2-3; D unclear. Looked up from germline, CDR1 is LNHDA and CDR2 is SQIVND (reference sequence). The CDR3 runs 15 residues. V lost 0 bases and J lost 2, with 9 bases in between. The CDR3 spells CASSIEQVHTDTQYF. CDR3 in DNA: TGTGCCAGTAGTATAGAGCAGGTTCACACAGATACGCAGTATTTT. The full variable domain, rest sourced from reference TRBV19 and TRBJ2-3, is DGGITQSPKYLFRKEGQNVTLSCEQNLNHDAMYWYRQDPGQGLRLIYYSQIVNDFQKGDIAEGYSVSREKKESFPLTVTSAQKNPTAFYLCASSIEQVHTDTQYFGPGTRLTVL.

Written as DNA, the CDR3 is TGTGCCACGGGCCCCGGGGGGGACACAGATACGCAGTATTTT. Protein product: CATGPGGDTDTQYF. The V call is TRBV10-3, the J call TRBJ2-3; 8 bases fit TRBD2. CDR1 is ENHRY, CDR2 SYGVKD, per germline. This CDR3 is built from 14 residues. V shed 10 bases and J 2 bases; nucleotides not matched to a gene: 8.

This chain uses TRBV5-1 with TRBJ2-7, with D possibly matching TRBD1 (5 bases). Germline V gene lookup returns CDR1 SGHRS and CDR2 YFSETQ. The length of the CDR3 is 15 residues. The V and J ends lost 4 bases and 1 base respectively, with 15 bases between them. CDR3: CASSPSGQSSYEQYF. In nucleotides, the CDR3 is TGCGCCAGCAGCCCGAGTGGACAATCTTCCTACGAGCAGTACTTC.

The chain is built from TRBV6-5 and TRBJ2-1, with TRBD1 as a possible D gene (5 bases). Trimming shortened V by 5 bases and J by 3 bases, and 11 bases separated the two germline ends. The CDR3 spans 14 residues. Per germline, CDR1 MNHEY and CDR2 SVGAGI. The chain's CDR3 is CASSPRQGYNEQFF. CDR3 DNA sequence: TGTGCCAGCAGTCCCCGGCAGGGCTACAATGAGCAGTTCTTC.

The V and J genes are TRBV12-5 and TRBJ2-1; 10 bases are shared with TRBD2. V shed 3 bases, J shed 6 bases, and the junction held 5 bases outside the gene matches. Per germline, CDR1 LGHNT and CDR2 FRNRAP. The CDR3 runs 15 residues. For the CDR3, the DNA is TGTGCTAGTGGTTTTGGGGCTAGCGGGGGCAATGAGCAGTTCTTC. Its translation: CASGFGASGGNEQFF.

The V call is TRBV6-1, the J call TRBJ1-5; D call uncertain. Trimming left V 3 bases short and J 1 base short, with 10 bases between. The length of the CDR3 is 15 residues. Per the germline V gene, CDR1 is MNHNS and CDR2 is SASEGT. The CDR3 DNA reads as TGTGCCAGCAGTGATAACAACCGAAGCAATCAGCCCCAGCATTTT. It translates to CASSDNNRSNQPQHF.

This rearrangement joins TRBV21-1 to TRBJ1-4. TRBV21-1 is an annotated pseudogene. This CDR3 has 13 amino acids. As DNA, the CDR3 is TGTGCCAGCAGCGGGCGGGGCTCAGAAAAACTGTTTTTT. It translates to CASSGRGSEKLFF.

The CDR3 loop is CASSRMGQEYGYTF. DNA of the CDR3: TGTGCCAGCAGTAGAATGGGACAGGAATATGGCTACACCTTC. V gene TRBV6-5 combines with J gene TRBJ1-2; 8 bases agree with TRBD1. Losses at the gene ends were 5 bases for V and 5 bases for J; bases not matched to a gene: 7. Germline loops: CDR1 MNHEY, CDR2 SVGAGI. The CDR3 has 14 residues.

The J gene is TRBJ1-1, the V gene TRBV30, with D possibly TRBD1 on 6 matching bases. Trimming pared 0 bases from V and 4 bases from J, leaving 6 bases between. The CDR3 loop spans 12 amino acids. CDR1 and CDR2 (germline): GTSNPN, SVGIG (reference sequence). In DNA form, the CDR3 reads TGTGCCTGGAGTGTACAGGGCACTGAAGCTTTCTTT. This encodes CAWSVQGTEAFF.

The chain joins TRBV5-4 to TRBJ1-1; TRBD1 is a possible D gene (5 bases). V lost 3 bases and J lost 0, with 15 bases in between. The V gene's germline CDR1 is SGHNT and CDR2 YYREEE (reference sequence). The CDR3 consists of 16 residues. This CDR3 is CASSSARRGMNTEAFF. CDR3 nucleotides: TGTGCCAGCAGCTCTGCTCGGAGGGGCATGAACACTGAAGCTTTCTTT.

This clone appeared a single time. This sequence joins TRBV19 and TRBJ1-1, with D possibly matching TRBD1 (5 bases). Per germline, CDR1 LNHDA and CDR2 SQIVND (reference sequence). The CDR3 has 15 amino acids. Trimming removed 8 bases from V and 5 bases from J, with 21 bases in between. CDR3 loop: CASFLQTTGQTEAFF. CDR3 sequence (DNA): TGTGCCAGTTTCCTCCAAACAACAGGTCAAACTGAAGCTTTCTTT.